The 25 T cell receptor beta chains reported below all come from one sample, sequenced in a study of cytomegalovirus exposure and HLA in healthy donors. Primers for the PCR totalled 60 Vbeta and 13 Jbeta. Libraries were prepared by immunoSEQ multiplex PCR; TCRdb keeps only in-frame clonotypes and omits some of them. The table has 90,000 to 150,000 clones, roughly 15% seen once. Material for sequencing was PBMCs. These receptors were obtained from a woman aged 18-35 years in good health and CMV-seronegative.

There are a few counts of this clone. The sample has other DNA sequences that encode this CDR3 too. This chain connects TRBV6-1 to TRBJ1-5; TRBD1 matches 9 bases. V trimming: 5 bases; J trimming: 2 bases; junction bases outside the gene matches: 4. The germline CDR1 and CDR2 sequences are MNHNS and SASEGT. This CDR3 comprises 15 residues. The CDR3 protein is CASSQTGGGNQPQHF. The CDR3 nucleotides read TGTGCCAGCAGTCAAACAGGGGGCGGCAATCAGCCCCAGCATTTT.

Notes on this clone: The same CDR3 can be traced to other DNA sequences in this sample. The chain recombines TRBV30 with TRBJ2-5; no firm D call. The CDR3 contains 13 residues. Germline V gene data show CDR1 as GTSNPN and CDR2 as SVGIG (reference sequence). Trimming removed 2 bases at V and 4 bases at J, with 11 bases between. For the CDR3, the DNA is TGTGCCTGGAGTTCAACTGTGATAGAGACCCAGTACTTC. Protein product: CAWSSTVIETQYF.

The J gene is TRBJ1-5, the V gene TRBV30, with D perhaps TRBD1 (6 bases). Per the germline V gene, CDR1 is GTSNPN and CDR2 is SVGIG (reference sequence). Trimming pared 1 base from V and 7 bases from J, leaving 11 bases between. This CDR3 spans 13 amino acids. The CDR3 DNA reads as TGTGCCTGGAGTGCAACAGGGAACCAGCCCCAGCATTTT. Its translation: CAWSATGNQPQHF. The variable domain in full, with the rest retrieved from reference TRBV30 and TRBJ1-5, is SQTIHQWPATLVQPVGSPLSLECTVEGTSNPNLYWYRQAAGRGLQLLFYSVGIGQISSEVPQNLSASRPQDRQFILSSKKLLLSDSGFYLCAWSATGNQPQHFGDGTRLSIL.

The CDR3 DNA reads as TGTGCCAGCAGCTTAGGACTAGCGGGAGATGAGCAGTTCTTC. Protein: CASSLGLAGDEQFF. V gene TRBV11-2 combines with J gene TRBJ2-1; 12 bases line up with TRBD2. Trimming cost V 1 base and J 8 bases; bases outside gene matches: 0. The CDR3 spans 14 residues. Germline CDR1 reads SGHAT; CDR2 reads FQNNGV.

This clone was found a few times. The chain combines TRBV5-1 with TRBJ1-1; D is perhaps TRBD1 (5 bases). V lost 3 bases and J 0 bases, leaving 18 bases between the germline ends. Looked up from germline, CDR1 is SGHRS and CDR2 is YFSETQ. The length of the CDR3 is 17 residues. The CDR3 nucleotides read TGCGCCAGCAGCTCGAGAAGGGGCAACTACATGAACACTGAAGCTTTCTTT. Amino acids: CASSSRRGNYMNTEAFF. The full variable domain, rest sourced from reference TRBV5-1 and TRBJ1-1, is KAGVTQTPRYLIKTRGQQVTLSCSPISGHRSVSWYQQTPGQGLQFLFEYFSETQRNKGNFPGRFSGRQFSNSRSEMNVSTLELGDSALYLCASSSRRGNYMNTEAFFGQGTRLTVV.

V and J are TRBV30 and TRBJ2-3, with D maybe TRBD1 (5 bases). The germline V gene encodes CDR1 GTSNPN and CDR2 SVGIG (reference sequence). The germline V and J ends were trimmed by 5 bases and 1 base, with 16 bases remaining between them. The CDR3 runs 15 residues. The DNA for the CDR3 is TGTGCCTGGGTGTTTCCAACAGGCGGCACAGATACGCAGTATTTT. Residues: CAWVFPTGGTDTQYF.

This clone was counted only a few times. V gene TRBV28 combines with J gene TRBJ1-1; D remains unclear. Germline V gene lookup returns CDR1 MDHEN and CDR2 SYDVKM. V lost 5 bases, J lost 5 bases, and 15 bases lay in between. The CDR3 is made up of 14 amino acids. For the CDR3, the DNA is TGTGCCAGCAGTCTCGAGGACGGGGTAACTGAAGCTTTCTTT. Protein sequence: CASSLEDGVTEAFF.

This clone was detected only a few times. This chain joins TRBV5-6 and TRBJ2-3; a weak D match, TRBD1 (6 bases). Germline V gene lookup returns CDR1 SGHDT and CDR2 YYEEEE. The CDR3 spans 16 residues. V shed 5 bases and J shed 1 base, with 17 bases lying between them. Here the CDR3 DNA reads TGTGCCAGCAGACGTCCAGGACCAGGGGGCACAGATACGCAGTATTTT. This translates into CASRRPGPGGTDTQYF.

This clone was counted at least ten times. The chain combines TRBV5-1 with TRBJ2-2, with no clear D. The germline CDR1 and CDR2 sequences are SGHRS and YFSETQ. CDR3 size: 15 residues. Trimming took off 4 bases at V and 4 bases at J, with 14 bases between the two ends. CDR3 protein: CASSMGFLGTGELFF. CDR3 nucleotides: TGCGCCAGCAGCATGGGGTTTCTCGGCACCGGGGAGCTGTTTTTT.

This clone appeared a few times. The chain carries TRBV10-3 and TRBJ2-5, with 10 bases matching TRBD2. J was trimmed by 2 bases and V by 6 bases; bases with no gene match: 3. This CDR3 comprises 14 residues. Germline values: CDR1 ENHRY, CDR2 SYGVKD. The CDR3 DNA reads TGTGCCATCAGCCTAGCGGGGGATCAAGAGACCCAGTACTTC. This codes for CAISLAGDQETQYF.

The chain uses TRBV5-4 and TRBJ2-1, with TRBD1 matching over 10 bases. Germline CDR1 and CDR2: SGHNT and YYREEE (reference sequence). The CDR3 extends over 14 amino acids. V trimming: 0 bases; J trimming: 6 bases; junction bases outside the gene matches: 0. CDR3 amino acids: CASSLGQGANEQFF. In DNA, the CDR3 is TGTGCCAGCAGCTTGGGACAGGGGGCCAATGAGCAGTTCTTC.

V and J are TRBV11-2 and TRBJ2-7; D may be TRBD2 (6 bases). The CDR3 is 15 residues long. Deletions cut 4 bases from V and 1 base from J, with 14 bases between. The germline V gene has CDR1 SGHAT and CDR2 FQNNGV. In nucleotides, the CDR3 is TGTGCCAGCAGCTCGCGGGATCTCCCATCCTACGAGCAGTACTTC. It codes for CASSSRDLPSYEQYF.

The table lists this clone with a few counts. Likely a read error: the CDR3 ends without its conserved phenylalanine or tryptophan. The chain uses TRBV6-6 and TRBJ1-5; no clear D gene. CDR3 length: 14 residues. Germline V gene lookup returns CDR1 MNHNY and CDR2 SVGAGI (reference sequence). The V end lost 5 bases, the J end lost 7 bases, and 15 bases lay between the germline ends. Here the CDR3 DNA reads TGTGCCAGCAGTCCCCTCTCCGAGGGCCAGCCCCAGCATGTT. As protein: CASSPLSEGQPQHV.

The chain joins TRBV6-1 to TRBJ2-3; maybe TRBD2 (5 bases). The germline gives CDR1 MNHNS, CDR2 SASEGT. The CDR3 extends over 15 amino acids. Trimming pared 3 bases from V and 1 base from J, leaving 11 bases between. The CDR3 DNA is TGTGCCAGCAGTGACCGAGGGCTGGGCACAGATACGCAGTATTTT. It yields the protein CASSDRGLGTDTQYF.

This clone was counted a few times. Relative to the germline gene, one junction end is altered; a read error may explain this. The rearrangement uses TRBV9 and TRBJ2-1, with 9 bases fitting TRBD1. CDR1 SGDLS and CDR2 YYNGEE come from the germline V gene. The CDR3 has 14 residues. The DNA for the CDR3 is TGTGCCAGCACCGTAGGACAGGGGAAGTGGGAGCAGTTCTTC. Amino acids: CASTVGQGKWEQFF.

In its sample, this clone was seen a few times. This rearrangement joins TRBV5-1 to TRBJ2-5; 7 bases map to TRBD2. J gave up 1 base and V 0 bases, and 9 bases lay outside the gene matches. This CDR3 comprises 17 residues. Looked up from germline, CDR1 is SGHRS and CDR2 is YFSETQ. In DNA form, the CDR3 reads TGCGCCAGCAGCTTGGCGGGCGGGAGAATCCCCCAAGAGACCCAGTACTTC. Residues: CASSLAGGRIPQETQYF.

The chain is built from TRBV30 and TRBJ2-2; D unclear. Per the germline V gene, CDR1 is GTSNPN and CDR2 is SVGIG (reference sequence). Trimming left V 4 bases short and J 7 bases short, with 10 bases between. This CDR3 is 12 amino acids long. The CDR3 here is CAWTPGGGELFF. The CDR3 coding sequence is TGTGCCTGGACCCCCGGTGGCGGGGAGCTGTTTTTT. The variable domain in full, with the rest retrieved from reference TRBV30 and TRBJ2-2, is SQTIHQWPATLVQPVGSPLSLECTVEGTSNPNLYWYRQAAGRGLQLLFYSVGIGQISSEVPQNLSASRPQDRQFILSSKKLLLSDSGFYLCAWTPGGGELFFGEGSRLTVL.

The V and J genes are TRBV5-6 and TRBJ1-5, with a possible D match to TRBD1 (6 bases). The V gene lost 4 bases and the J gene lost 4 bases, with 12 bases spanning the gap. Germline V gene data show CDR1 as SGHDT and CDR2 as YYEEEE. CDR3 length: 14 amino acids. CDR3 protein: CASSQFTGNQPQHF. The CDR3 nucleotides read TGTGCCAGCAGCCAGTTCACAGGGAATCAGCCCCAGCATTTT.

This clone appeared a few times. The CDR3 reads CAWSVDYWTSGRGTDTQYF. CDR3 coding DNA: TGTGCCTGGAGTGTTGACTATTGGACTAGCGGGAGGGGGACAGATACGCAGTATTTT. The chain uses TRBV30 and TRBJ2-3, with 15 bases that match TRBD2. Germline V gene data show CDR1 as GTSNPN and CDR2 as SVGIG (reference sequence). The CDR3 is made up of 19 amino acids. V lost 0 bases and J lost 3; bases outside the gene matches: 10.

This clone turned up a few times. V and J are TRBV30 and TRBJ1-4; TRBD1 matches at 7 bases. J was trimmed by 0 bases and V by 0 bases; bases with no gene match: 1. The CDR3 is 15 amino acids. Germline CDR1 and CDR2: GTSNPN and SVGIG (reference sequence). The CDR3 spells CAWSVGTATNEKLFF. The CDR3 DNA reads as TGTGCCTGGAGTGTCGGGACAGCAACTAATGAAAAACTGTTTTTT.

V usage is TRBV9 and J usage is TRBJ1-4; D unclear. Between the trimmed V and J ends, which lost 4 bases and 7 bases, there was a span of 11 bases. Germline CDR1 SGDLS, CDR2 YYNGEE. There are 13 residues in the CDR3. The CDR3 here is CASSLQSGEKLFF. CDR3 nucleotides: TGTGCCAGCAGCCTGCAAAGCGGTGAAAAACTGTTTTTT. The entire variable domain, with the rest obtained from reference TRBV9 and TRBJ1-4, is as follows: DSGVTQTPKHLITATGQRVTLRCSPRSGDLSVYWYQQSLDQGLQFLIQYYNGEERAKGNILERFSAQQFPDLHSELNLSSLELGDSALYFCASSLQSGEKLFFGSGTQLSVL.

This clone was recorded a few times. Here the CDR3 DNA reads TGTGCCAGCAGCTTCCTATCGGGCAATCAGCCCCAGCATTTT. It codes for CASSFLSGNQPQHF. The chain joins TRBV7-2 to TRBJ1-5; no clear D gene. V lost 3 bases and J 2 bases, leaving 8 bases between the germline ends. Germline V gene data show CDR1 as SGHTA and CDR2 as FQGNSA. The CDR3 contains 14 residues.

The chain uses TRBV7-9 and TRBJ2-3; 9 positions match TRBD2. V shed 1 base, J shed 6 bases, and the junction held 8 bases outside the gene matches. The CDR3 sequence is 16 residues long. From germline, CDR1 is SEHNR and CDR2 FQNEAQ (reference sequence). DNA of the CDR3: TGTGCCAGCAGCTTAGTAGCGGGACTAGCCCACGATACGCAGTATTTT. Translation: CASSLVAGLAHDTQYF.

The J gene is TRBJ1-5, the V gene TRBV19, with D perhaps TRBD1 (5 bases). The CDR3 sequence is 14 residues long. Germline loops: CDR1 LNHDA, CDR2 SQIVND (reference sequence). Trimming cost V 1 base and J 6 bases, with 10 bases left between them. CDR3 bases: TGTGCCAGTAGTATAGGACAGAAGAGTCAGCCCCAGCATTTT. Its protein product is CASSIGQKSQPQHF. Full variable domain (missing parts from reference TRBV19 and TRBJ1-5): DGGITQSPKYLFRKEGQNVTLSCEQNLNHDAMYWYRQDPGQGLRLIYYSQIVNDFQKGDIAEGYSVSREKKESFPLTVTSAQKNPTAFYLCASSIGQKSQPQHFGDGTRLSIL.

The chain links TRBV27 to TRBJ2-7, with TRBD2 as a possible D gene (5 bases). CDR3 size: 16 residues. Germline V gives CDR1 MNHEY, CDR2 SMNVEV (reference sequence). The ends were cut back, 3 bases at V and 3 bases at J, with 18 bases in the middle. This CDR3 is CASSLRRREGVYEQYF. In DNA form, the CDR3 reads TGTGCCAGCAGTTTGAGGCGTCGTGAGGGAGTCTACGAGCAGTACTTC.